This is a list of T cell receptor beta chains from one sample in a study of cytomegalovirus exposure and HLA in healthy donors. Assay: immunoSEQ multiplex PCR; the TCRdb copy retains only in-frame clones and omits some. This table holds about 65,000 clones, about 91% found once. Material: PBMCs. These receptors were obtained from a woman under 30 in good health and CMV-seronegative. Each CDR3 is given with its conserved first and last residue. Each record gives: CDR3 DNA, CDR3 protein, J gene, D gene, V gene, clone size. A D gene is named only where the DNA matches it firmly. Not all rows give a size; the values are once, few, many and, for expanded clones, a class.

TGTGCCAGCAGCAACGGACAGGGTCAAGAGACCCAGTACTTC | CASSNGQGQETQYF | TRBJ2-5 | TRBD1 | TRBV5-8 | .
TGTGCCAGCAGCCTTCGCCGGAATCAGCCCCAGCATTTT | CASSLRRNQPQHF | TRBJ1-5 | . | TRBV5-8 | .
TGTGCCAGTAGACAACAGGGGGGTGGGGAGACCCAGTACTTC | CASRQQGGGETQYF | TRBJ2-5 | TRBD1 | TRBV19 | .
TGTGCCAGCAGTCCTCTTCCTACTAGCCGGGCAGATACGCAGTATTTT | CASSPLPTSRADTQYF | TRBJ2-3 | . | TRBV27 | .
TGTGCCAGCAGTTACGGACGGCCTGGGGGGACGGGGCAGTACTTC | CASSYGRPGGTGQYF | TRBJ2-7 | . | TRBV6-5 | once
TGCAGCGTTGAAGAACTAGCGGGAGGGCCAGATACGCAGTATTTT | CSVEELAGGPDTQYF | TRBJ2-3 | TRBD2 | TRBV29-1 | .
TGTGCCAGCAGTGAATCACCGTTTCGGGACAGGGTATTTGGCTACACCTTC | CASSESPFRDRVFGYTF | TRBJ1-2 | TRBD1 | TRBV6-1 | .
TGTGCCAGCAGTGAAGTCGAGAATGGGCTAGCGGGAGGAGGAGGCACAGATACGCAGTATTTT | CASSEVENGLAGGGGTDTQYF | TRBJ2-3 | TRBD2 | TRBV2 | .
TGCAGTGCTAGCGAGACCTACGAGCAGTACTTC | CSASETYEQYF | TRBJ2-7 | . | TRBV20-1 | .
TGTGCCAGCAGCTTCAACGGCAGGAGGGAGACCCAGTACTTC | CASSFNGRRETQYF | TRBJ2-5 | . | TRBV5-4 | .
TGTGCTAGTGCTTTCCTCGGGACAGAAGATAATTCACCCCTCCACTTT | CASAFLGTEDNSPLHF | TRBJ1-6 | TRBD1 | TRBV12-5 | .
TGTGCCAGCAGCCTATGGACAGGGCCTGGAAACACCATATATTTT | CASSLWTGPGNTIYF | TRBJ1-3 | TRBD1 | TRBV7-2 | .
TGTGCCAGCAGCTTCTGGCTAGCGATTGGCAATGAGCAGTTCTTC | CASSFWLAIGNEQFF | TRBJ2-1 | . | TRBV5-4 | once
TGCGCCAGCAGCTTAGGGGGGGCGCAAGGGGCCAACGTCCTGACTTTC | CASSLGGAQGANVLTF | TRBJ2-6 | . | TRBV5-1 | .
TGTGCCAGCAGCGTAGGATATCAGGGACAGCTTATTGAAAAACTGTTTTTT | CASSVGYQGQLIEKLFF | TRBJ1-4 | TRBD1 | TRBV9 | .
TGTGCCAGCAGTTACTCGGGAGGGACGCGTCATGGCTACACCTTC | CASSYSGGTRHGYTF | TRBJ1-2 | . | TRBV6-5 | .
TGTGCCAGCAGTTTTAGGGACAGGGGCAATGAAAAACTGTTTTTT | CASSFRDRGNEKLFF | TRBJ1-4 | TRBD1 | TRBV28 | .
TGTGCCAGCAGTCCAGACAGGGGTTTGGGTGGCTACACCTTC | CASSPDRGLGGYTF | TRBJ1-2 | TRBD1 | TRBV5-4 | .
TGTGCCAGCTCACCACCGGTTTCGGGCGAGCAGTACTTC | CASSPPVSGEQYF | TRBJ2-7 | . | TRBV18 | .
TGTGCCGCGAGGATTAAGCGCGAGCAGTTCTTC | CAARIKREQFF | TRBJ2-1 | . | TRBV7-5 | few
TGTGCCAGCAGTCCCTCTAGCGGGAGGGCCGGTACGCAGTATTTT | CASSPSSGRAGTQYF | TRBJ2-3 | TRBD2 | TRBV6-5 | .
TGTGCCAGCAGCGTAGACGGGAGCCCCTACACCTTC | CASSVDGSPYTF | TRBJ1-2 | . | TRBV9 | .
TGTGCCAGCAGTCCACTAGCGGGAGGGCTAGAGACCCAGTACTTC | CASSPLAGGLETQYF | TRBJ2-5 | TRBD2 | TRBV28 | .
TGTGCCAGCAGTTTATCGGAGAATGAAAAACTGTTTTTT | CASSLSENEKLFF | TRBJ1-4 | . | TRBV27 | .
TGTGCCAGCAGCGTGGGACAGGGTTTCGCGGGGGCCAACGTCCTGACTTTC | CASSVGQGFAGANVLTF | TRBJ2-6 | TRBD1 | TRBV9 | .
TGTGCCAGCAGCTTAGGGGCGGGGCCCTACAATGAGCAGTTCTTC | CASSLGAGPYNEQFF | TRBJ2-1 | . | TRBV13 | .
TGTGCCAGCAGACAGGGCACGGGGAATGAGCAGTTCTTC | CASRQGTGNEQFF | TRBJ2-1 | . | TRBV27 | .
TGTGCCAGCAGCTTAGACCGGGACACCAGCACAGATACGCAGTATTTT | CASSLDRDTSTDTQYF | TRBJ2-3 | . | TRBV7-8 | .
TGTGCCAGCCACCTGGAGACAGGGGGGGAGCAGTACTTC | CASHLETGGEQYF | TRBJ2-7 | TRBD1 | TRBV2 | .
TGTGCCAGCAGCCCGAACCACGGGACTAGCGGGGGGGGCAATGAGCAGTTCTTC | CASSPNHGTSGGGNEQFF | TRBJ2-1 | TRBD2 | TRBV4-2 | .
TGTGCCAGCAGCTTAGGGTCCGGGGACGAGCAGTACTTC | CASSLGSGDEQYF | TRBJ2-7 | . | TRBV7-8 | .
TGTGCCAGCTCACCATCCAGTCACGAGGGAGCTTTCTTT | CASSPSSHEGAFF | TRBJ1-1 | . | TRBV18 | .
TGTGCCAGCTCACCTTCCACCGGGGGAATTAGCTCCTACGAGCAGTACTTC | CASSPSTGGISSYEQYF | TRBJ2-7 | . | TRBV18 | .